Each of the 14 T cell receptor beta chains below was sequenced from the same sample in a study of control samples from healthy donors and cancer patients. The protocol was immunoSEQ multiplex PCR, while the TCRdb copy is restricted to in-frame clones and leaves out a portion. This sample has 45,000 to 60,000 clones; roughly 92% occur once, and the top ten carry 0.65% to 0.9%. Sequenced input: PBMCs. These receptor sequences come from a man aged 30 to 45 with colorectal cancer.

This chain joins TRBV14 and TRBJ2-3; D gene ambiguous. This CDR3 spans 18 amino acids. Per the germline V gene, CDR1 is SGHDN and CDR2 is FVKESK. Trimming pared 0 bases from V and 5 bases from J, leaving 21 bases between. Here the CDR3 reads CASSQDGVFAQIRDTQYF. In DNA form, the CDR3 reads TGTGCCAGCAGCCAAGATGGGGTTTTTGCCCAAATAAGAGATACGCAGTATTTT.

The chain carries TRBV12-3 or TRBV12-4 and TRBJ2-1; D call uncertain. V lost 5 bases, J lost 6 bases, and 5 bases lay in between. The CDR3 contains 11 residues. The CDR3 region has the DNA TGTGCCAGCAGTCGCGGCAATGAGCAGTTCTTC. Residues: CASSRGNEQFF.

The chain has TRBV19 and TRBJ1-5; TRBD1 aligns across 10 bases. The J segment lost 4 bases and the V segment lost 5 bases, leaving 8 bases of the junction unmatched. From germline, CDR1 is LNHDA and CDR2 SQIVND (reference sequence). This CDR3 spans 16 amino acids. This CDR3 reads CASSSTGTGVNQPQHF. The CDR3 DNA reads as TGTGCCAGTAGTTCGACCGGGACAGGGGTGAATCAGCCCCAGCATTTT. Complete variable domain (other parts from reference TRBV19 and TRBJ1-5): DGGITQSPKYLFRKEGQNVTLSCEQNLNHDAMYWYRQDPGQGLRLIYYSQIVNDFQKGDIAEGYSVSREKKESFPLTVTSAQKNPTAFYLCASSSTGTGVNQPQHFGDGTRLSIL.

The chain carries TRBV2 and TRBJ2-1; 7 bases map to TRBD2. Germline CDR1 reads SNHLY; CDR2 reads FYNNEI. V lost 4 bases to trimming and J lost 5 bases; unmatched junction nucleotides: 8. The CDR3 has 15 amino acids. The CDR3 sequence is CASSGSGVVDNEQFF. CDR3 bases: TGTGCCAGCAGTGGGAGCGGGGTAGTCGACAATGAGCAGTTCTTC.

The chain uses TRBV6-5 and TRBJ2-1; maybe TRBD1 (6 bases). V lost 8 bases, J lost 3 bases, and 11 bases lay in between. Germline V gene lookup returns CDR1 MNHEY and CDR2 SVGAGI. The CDR3 consists of 13 residues. As DNA, the CDR3 is TGTGCCAGCTCAACGGACAGCTACAATGAGCAGTTCTTC. Its translation is CASSTDSYNEQFF.

V gene TRBV6-6 combines with J gene TRBJ2-3; D gene unclear. There are 12 residues in the CDR3. CDR1 and CDR2 (germline): MNHNY, SVGAGI (reference sequence). Trimming removed 4 bases at V and 6 bases at J, with 8 bases between. The CDR3 protein is CASSFAPDTQYF. CDR3 in DNA: TGTGCCAGCAGTTTCGCCCCGGATACGCAGTATTTT.

The chain couples TRBV4-3 to TRBJ2-1, with D perhaps TRBD1 (5 bases). V was cut by 3 bases and J by 2 bases, with 11 bases left in between. In germline, CDR1 is LGHNA, CDR2 YSLEER. CDR3 length: 15 residues. CDR3 in DNA: TGCGCCAGCAGCCACGACAGCGCAACCTACAATGAGCAGTTCTTC. Translated, it gives CASSHDSATYNEQFF.

The rearrangement uses TRBV7-9 and TRBJ1-1, with D uncertain. Trimming shortened V by 1 base and J by 8 bases, and 8 bases separated the two germline ends. The CDR3 is 12 residues long. Germline V CDR1 and CDR2: SEHNR, FQNEAQ (reference sequence). CDR3 nucleotide sequence: TGTGCCAGCAGCTTAGGTACAGACGAAGCTTTCTTT. It translates to CASSLGTDEAFF.

The chain uses TRBV18 and TRBJ2-7, with D hard to call. The CDR3 contains 13 residues. Trimming stripped 1 base from V and 2 bases from J, with 6 bases between. Germline V gene lookup returns CDR1 KGHSH and CDR2 LQKENI. CDR3 protein: CASSPQGPYEQYF. The CDR3 nucleotides are TGTGCCAGCTCACCACAAGGGCCCTACGAGCAGTACTTC.

This chain joins TRBV5-1 and TRBJ1-5; possibly TRBD1 for D (5 bases). Trimming shortened V by 2 bases and J by 8 bases, and 14 bases separated the two germline ends. The CDR3 is made up of 14 amino acids. Germline-derived CDR1 and CDR2 are SGHRS and YFSETQ. The CDR3 protein is CASSFVQGGEPQHF. The CDR3 region has the DNA TGCGCCAGCAGCTTTGTCCAGGGTGGTGAGCCCCAGCATTTT.

V and J are TRBV5-6 and TRBJ1-3; tentative D call: TRBD1 (5 bases). The germline gives CDR1 SGHDT, CDR2 YYEEEE. This CDR3 contains 14 residues. Between the trimmed V and J ends, which lost 2 bases and 5 bases, there was a span of 11 bases. The CDR3 coding sequence is TGTGCCAGCAGCTTCGAGACAGCAAGAAACACCATATATTTT. Translation gives CASSFETARNTIYF.

The chain carries TRBV6-5 and TRBJ1-1; no definite D call. This CDR3 spans 15 amino acids. V was pared by 1 base and J by 5 bases, with 14 bases between. Germline V gene data show CDR1 as MNHEY and CDR2 as SVGAGI. This CDR3 reads CASSYLTVQGTEAFF. The CDR3 DNA is TGTGCCAGCAGTTACTTGACGGTCCAAGGGACTGAAGCTTTCTTT.

V and J are TRBV9 and TRBJ2-2, with D possibly matching TRBD1 (6 bases). CDR1 and CDR2 from the germline V gene are SGDLS and YYNGEE. This CDR3 spans 15 amino acids. The ends were cut back, 7 bases at V and 2 bases at J, with 15 bases in the middle. The CDR3 loop reads CASEGTGFNTGELFF. Here the CDR3 DNA reads TGTGCCAGCGAGGGAACAGGGTTTAACACCGGGGAGCTGTTTTTT. Based on the CDR3 plus reference TRBV9 and TRBJ2-2, the full variable domain is DSGVTQTPKHLITATGQRVTLRCSPRSGDLSVYWYQQSLDQGLQFLIQYYNGEERAKGNILERFSAQQFPDLHSELNLSSLELGDSALYFCASEGTGFNTGELFFGEGSRLTVL.

The V and J genes are TRBV7-6 and TRBJ1-1, with D possibly matching TRBD1 (6 bases). This CDR3 is built from 15 residues. V gave up 0 bases and J gave up 10 bases, with 18 bases separating them. Germline lookup yields CDR1 SGHVS and CDR2 FNYEAQ. CDR3 protein: CASSLAPRDTGGAFF. The CDR3 DNA is TGTGCCAGCAGCTTAGCCCCCCGGGACACCGGGGGAGCTTTCTTT.